The 28 T cell receptor beta chains below all came from one sample that was sequenced in a study of blood T cells in healthy people across ages. Next came a second PCR, run for about 7 to 12 cycles, which used a sample-barcoded 5' primer along with a J-beta primer mix. A single record per CDR3 protein comes from TCRdb applying MiXCR to the 5' RACE reads. This table has around 1.1 million distinct CDR3 sequences, roughly two fifths appearing once. The sequenced sample consisted of blood. These receptors all stem from a man aged 18 to 29 in good health.

J is TRBJ1-2 and V is TRBV4-2; TRBD1 matches 7 bases. Germline lookup yields CDR1 LGHNA and CDR2 YNFKEQ. The trim removed 0 bases at V and 3 bases at J, leaving 4 bases unmatched. The CDR3 covers 15 residues. In DNA form, the CDR3 reads TGTGCCAGCAGCCAAGAGGGACAGTGCTACTATGGCTACACCTTC. Its translation: CASSQEGQCYYGYTF.

The chain uses TRBV6-6 and TRBJ1-2; D might be TRBD1 (6 bases). From germline, CDR1 is MNHNY and CDR2 SVGAGI (reference sequence). Trimming pared 7 bases from V and 8 bases from J, leaving 11 bases between. The CDR3 is made up of 11 amino acids. The CDR3 protein is CASTYGGGYTF. The CDR3 coding sequence is TGTGCCAGCACCTACGGGGGCGGCTACACCTTC.

The chain joins TRBV20-1 to TRBJ2-7; 12 positions agree with TRBD2. CDR1 and CDR2 from the germline V gene are DFQATT and SNEGSKA (reference sequence). V shed 5 bases, J shed 7 bases, and the junction held 9 bases outside the gene matches. The CDR3 consists of 14 residues. The CDR3 bases are TGCAGTGCTCTGACTAGCGGGGGAACCAATGAGCAGTACTTC. This codes for CSALTSGGTNEQYF.

Comments on this clonotype: A junction end diverges from the germline sequence, so it may reflect a read error. This chain connects TRBV7-2 to TRBJ1-5; D is perhaps TRBD1 (6 bases). Germline V gene sequence: CDR1 SGHTA, CDR2 FQGNSA. The CDR3 length is 13 residues. CDR3 nucleotides: TGTGCCAGCAGCTCGACAGGCAATCAGTCCCAGCATTTT. Translating it yields CASSSTGNQSQHF.

This clonotype was detected once. The chain employs TRBV7-9 and TRBJ1-2; 12 nucleotides agree with TRBD1. After removal of 4 bases from V and 6 bases from J, the junction contained 12 bases not matched to a gene. This CDR3 is 17 amino acids long. Per germline, CDR1 SEHNR and CDR2 FQNEAQ (reference sequence). The DNA for the CDR3 is TGTGCCAGCAGCTCAGGGGACAGGGGGCAAGGGAAAAATGGCTACACCTTC. This gives the protein CASSSGDRGQGKNGYTF.

This clonotype was counted between two and nine times. J is TRBJ2-3 and V is TRBV4-2; 8 nucleotides line up with TRBD2. Germline V CDR1 and CDR2: LGHNA, YNFKEQ. V was clipped by 1 base and J by 5 bases; unmatched bases: 11. The CDR3 is made up of 17 amino acids. The CDR3 loop reads CASSQGGGGGSVDTQYF. The CDR3 nucleotides read TGTGCCAGCAGCCAAGGGGGGGGCGGGGGGTCTGTAGATACGCAGTATTTT.

This clonotype was observed at least ten times. V usage is TRBV4-2 and J usage is TRBJ1-1; D unresolved. Trimming left V 4 bases short and J 2 bases short, with 11 bases between. The CDR3 spans 14 residues. Germline CDR1 LGHNA, CDR2 YNFKEQ. CDR3 region: CASSPGEYNTEAFF. The CDR3 bases are TGTGCCAGCAGCCCCGGGGAGTATAACACTGAAGCTTTCTTT.

This chain connects TRBV20-1 to TRBJ2-1, with TRBD1 matching over 8 bases. After removal of 4 bases from V and 0 bases from J, the junction contained 2 bases not matched to a gene. There are 14 residues in the CDR3. Germline V gene lookup returns CDR1 DFQATT and CDR2 SNEGSKA (reference sequence). CDR3 sequence reads: CSATRGPSYNEQFF. DNA of the CDR3: TGCAGTGCTACCAGGGGGCCCTCCTACAATGAGCAGTTCTTC.

CDR3 sequence reads: CASSYSKGGAKNIQYF. The CDR3 region has the DNA TGTGCCAGCAGTTACTCGAAAGGTGGGGCCAAAAACATTCAGTACTTC. The chain carries TRBV6-6 and TRBJ2-4; D unclear. The ends were cut back, 0 bases at V and 1 base at J, with 10 bases in the middle. This CDR3 comprises 16 residues. The germline V gene encodes CDR1 MNHNY and CDR2 SVGAGI (reference sequence).

This clonotype was observed a single time. As DNA, the CDR3 is TGTGCCAGCAGTTTGAGCGGGGGGGATATTAAGTATGAGCAGTACTTC. It is translated as CASSLSGGDIKYEQYF. The chain is built from TRBV27 and TRBJ2-5; 10 bases are a match to TRBD2. V was clipped by 3 bases and J by 11 bases; unmatched bases: 15. CDR1 MNHEY and CDR2 SMNVEV come from the germline V gene (reference sequence). This CDR3 contains 16 residues.

This rearrangement joins TRBV5-5 to TRBJ1-5; no clear D gene. Per the germline V gene, CDR1 is SGHKS and CDR2 is YYEKEE (reference sequence). V lost 4 bases to trimming and J lost 9 bases, with 20 bases between them. There are 15 residues in the CDR3. Here the CDR3 DNA reads TGTGCCAGCAGCCTTCTCGGTTTTGGCGGGGTGCCCCAGCATTTT. This translates into CASSLLGFGGVPQHF.

This clonotype was detected a few times. This chain joins TRBV27 and TRBJ2-1, with D hard to call. This CDR3 has 17 residues. Germline CDR1 is MNHEY and CDR2 is SMNVEV (reference sequence). With 2 bases removed from V and 1 base from J, the gap between germline ends came to 15 bases. The CDR3 protein is CASSLVSWGESYNEQFF. CDR3 DNA: TGTGCCAGCAGTTTAGTCAGTTGGGGTGAATCCTACAATGAGCAGTTCTTC.

This chain links TRBV7-9 with TRBJ2-7; 13 bases are a match to TRBD2. V shed 5 bases and J 4 bases; nucleotides not matched to a gene: 8. Germline CDR1 SEHNR, CDR2 FQNEAQ (reference sequence). This CDR3 comprises 16 residues. CDR3 DNA sequence: TGTGCCAGCAGCAAGGTTGGGACTAGCGGGGTTTACGAGCAGTACTTC. Its translation is CASSKVGTSGVYEQYF.

For this clonotype: This sequence may be a read error, since a much larger clone differs from it by one base. The genes are TRBV5-1 and TRBJ2-1; D is perhaps TRBD2 (5 bases). CDR1 and CDR2 (germline): SGHRS, YFSETQ. Deletions cut 3 bases from V and 5 bases from J, with 24 bases between. The CDR3 has 18 amino acids. The CDR3 DNA reads as TGCGCCAGCAGCTCTATGTACACCACCGTGACTACAGACAATGAGCAGTTCTTC. Amino acids: CASSSMYTTVTTDNEQFF.

The J gene is TRBJ1-2, the V gene TRBV6-5; 8 positions agree with TRBD1. CDR1 and CDR2 (germline): MNHEY, SVGAGI. The CDR3 has 14 amino acids. Trimming removed 2 bases from V and 8 bases from J; junction bases left unmatched: 7. CDR3 nucleotides: TGTGCCAGCAGTTACACAGGGGGAACAGACGGCTACACCTTC. Translation: CASSYTGGTDGYTF.

This clonotype was seen a handful of times. The V call is TRBV7-6, the J call TRBJ2-1; D is uncertain. Germline CDR1 and CDR2: SGHVS and FNYEAQ. The CDR3 covers 12 residues. Trimming took off 3 bases at V and 9 bases at J, with 9 bases between the two ends. The DNA of the CDR3 is TGTGCCAGCAGCTTCTCGACGTCTGAGCAGTTCTTC. Translated, it gives CASSFSTSEQFF.

This chain connects TRBV2 to TRBJ1-1; D is unclear. CDR3 length equals 14 residues. CDR1 and CDR2 (germline): SNHLY, FYNNEI. The germline V and J ends were trimmed by 4 bases and 1 base, with 10 bases remaining between them. The CDR3 sequence is CASSVGRPNTEAFF. CDR3 nucleotides: TGTGCCAGCAGTGTTGGACGGCCGAACACTGAAGCTTTCTTT.

The genes are TRBV9 and TRBJ2-7; tentative D call: TRBD2 (5 bases). The CDR3 spans 14 residues. V was cut by 0 bases and J by 3 bases, with 10 bases left in between. Germline CDR1 is SGDLS and CDR2 is YYNGEE. This CDR3 reads CASSVAVGSYEQYF. As DNA, the CDR3 is TGTGCCAGCAGCGTAGCGGTAGGGAGCTACGAGCAGTACTTC.

The chain couples TRBV10-3 to TRBJ1-2, with TRBD1 matching over 7 bases. The V segment lost 7 bases and the J segment 6 bases; nucleotides outside the gene matches: 8. The CDR3 extends over 13 amino acids. Germline lookup yields CDR1 ENHRY and CDR2 SYGVKD. The CDR3 here is CAIKSQGTDGYTF. In DNA, the CDR3 is TGTGCCATCAAATCACAGGGGACGGATGGCTACACCTTC.

This clonotype was observed a handful of times. This chain uses TRBV7-3 with TRBJ2-5; TRBD1 agrees at 7 bases. The CDR3 sequence is 15 residues long. V dropped 0 bases and J dropped 3; count of bases not matched to a gene: 4. Germline assignment: CDR1 SGHTA and CDR2 FQGTGA. DNA for the CDR3: TGTGCCAGCAGCTTAACCGGGACAGTCGAAGAGACCCAGTACTTC. It specifies CASSLTGTVEETQYF.

CDR3: CASSPGESWIEQYF. The CDR3 region has the DNA TGTGCCAGCAGCCCCGGGGAGTCTTGGATCGAGCAGTACTTC. The rearrangement uses TRBV9 and TRBJ2-7; D is possibly TRBD2 (5 bases). This CDR3 is built from 14 residues. Germline lookup yields CDR1 SGDLS and CDR2 YYNGEE. The germline V and J ends were trimmed by 4 bases and 6 bases, with 17 bases remaining between them.

The V and J genes are TRBV6-2 or TRBV6-3 and TRBJ2-1, with a possible D match to TRBD2 (6 bases). With 6 bases removed from V and 5 bases from J, the gap between germline ends came to 20 bases. The CDR3 spans 16 residues. Looked up from germline, CDR1 is MNHEY and CDR2 is SVGEGT. The CDR3 region has the DNA TGTGCCAGCAGCCCACGCTGGGGGGAACTAAACAATGAGCAGTTCTTC. Residues: CASSPRWGELNNEQFF.

The chain combines TRBV9 with TRBJ1-3; D possibly corresponds to TRBD1 (6 bases). The germline CDR1 and CDR2 sequences are SGDLS and YYNGEE. Trimming stripped 0 bases from V and 4 bases from J, with 11 bases between. The CDR3 length is 15 residues. The CDR3 DNA is TGTGCCAGCAGCGTAGCGGGGACATCAGGAAACACCATATATTTT. It translates to CASSVAGTSGNTIYF.

This chain joins TRBV5-1 and TRBJ2-5; D possibly uses TRBD1 or TRBD2 (6 bases each). Germline loops: CDR1 SGHRS, CDR2 YFSETQ. The CDR3 is 16 amino acids. Trimming took 4 bases from V and 2 from J, leaving 18 bases between them. Here the CDR3 reads CASSSSGGTFQETQYF. Here the CDR3 DNA reads TGCGCCAGCAGCAGCTCTGGCGGGACATTTCAAGAGACCCAGTACTTC.

This sequence joins TRBV12-3 or TRBV12-4 and TRBJ1-4, with D perhaps TRBD1 (5 bases). The V and J ends lost 5 bases and 8 bases respectively, with 18 bases between them. The CDR3 contains 15 residues. The CDR3 DNA reads TGTGCCAGCAGTGCAACCGGGTTAAGGGGAGAAAAACTGTTTTTT. Protein sequence: CASSATGLRGEKLFF.

This chain links TRBV11-2 with TRBJ2-5, with a possible D match to TRBD2 (6 bases). The CDR3 contains 17 residues. Germline CDR1 is SGHAT and CDR2 is FQNNGV. V was shortened by 5 bases and J by 8 bases, with 27 bases between the two germline ends. The CDR3 region is CASSPGVGLARATTQYF. CDR3 nucleotide sequence: TGTGCCAGCAGCCCTGGAGTGGGGCTAGCGAGGGCAACAACCCAGTACTTC.

CDR3: CASSPRVSGGLQVEQFF. The DNA for the CDR3 is TGTGCCAGCAGTCCCCGAGTTAGCGGGGGGCTACAAGTTGAGCAGTTCTTC. The V call is TRBV27, the J call TRBJ2-1; 10 nucleotides line up with TRBD2. With 5 bases clipped from V and 9 bases from J, the junction kept 16 bases outside the gene matches. The length of the CDR3 is 17 residues. Per germline, CDR1 MNHEY and CDR2 SMNVEV (reference sequence).

The chain joins TRBV4-2 to TRBJ2-2; D gene ambiguous. Germline CDR1 LGHNA, CDR2 YNFKEQ. The CDR3 extends over 14 amino acids. V lost 1 base and J 3 bases, leaving 6 bases between the germline ends. The CDR3 reads CASSQADYTGELFF. CDR3 in DNA: TGTGCCAGCAGCCAAGCTGACTACACCGGGGAGCTGTTTTTT.